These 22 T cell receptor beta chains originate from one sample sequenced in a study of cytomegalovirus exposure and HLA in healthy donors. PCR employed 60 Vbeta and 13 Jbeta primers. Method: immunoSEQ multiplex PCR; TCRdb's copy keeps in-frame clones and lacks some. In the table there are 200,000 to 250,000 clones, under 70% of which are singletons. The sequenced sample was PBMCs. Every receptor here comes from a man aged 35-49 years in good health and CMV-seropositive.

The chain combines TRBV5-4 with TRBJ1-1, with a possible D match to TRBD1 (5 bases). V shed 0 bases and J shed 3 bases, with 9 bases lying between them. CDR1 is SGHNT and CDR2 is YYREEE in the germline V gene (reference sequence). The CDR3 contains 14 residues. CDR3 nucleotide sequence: TGTGCCAGCAGCTTGGGGGGAGGGGACACTGAAGCTTTCTTT. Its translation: CASSLGGGDTEAFF. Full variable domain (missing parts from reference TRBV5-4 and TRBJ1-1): ETGVTQSPTHLIKTRGQQVTLRCSSQSGHNTVSWYQQALGQGPQFIFQYYREEENGRGNFPPRFSGLQFPNYSSELNVNALELDDSALYLCASSLGGGDTEAFFGQGTRLTVV.

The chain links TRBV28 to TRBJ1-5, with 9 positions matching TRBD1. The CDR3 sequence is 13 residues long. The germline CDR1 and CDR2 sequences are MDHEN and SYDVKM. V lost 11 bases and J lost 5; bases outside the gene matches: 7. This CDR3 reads CAVHRGRDQPQHF. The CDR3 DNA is TGTGCCGTGCACAGGGGGCGGGATCAGCCCCAGCATTTT.

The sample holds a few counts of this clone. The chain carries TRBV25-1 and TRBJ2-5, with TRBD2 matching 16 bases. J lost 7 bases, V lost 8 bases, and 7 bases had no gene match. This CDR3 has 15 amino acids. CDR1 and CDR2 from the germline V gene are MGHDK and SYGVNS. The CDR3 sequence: CASGGLAGGPGTQYF. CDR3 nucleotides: TGTGCCAGCGGGGGACTAGCGGGGGGGCCGGGGACCCAGTACTTC.

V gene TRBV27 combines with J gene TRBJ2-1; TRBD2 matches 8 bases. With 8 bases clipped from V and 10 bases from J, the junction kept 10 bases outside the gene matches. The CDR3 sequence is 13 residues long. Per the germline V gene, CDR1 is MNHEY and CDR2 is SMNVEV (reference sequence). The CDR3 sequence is CASLPGGRGEQFF. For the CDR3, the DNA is TGTGCCAGCCTCCCGGGAGGGCGCGGAGAGCAGTTCTTC.

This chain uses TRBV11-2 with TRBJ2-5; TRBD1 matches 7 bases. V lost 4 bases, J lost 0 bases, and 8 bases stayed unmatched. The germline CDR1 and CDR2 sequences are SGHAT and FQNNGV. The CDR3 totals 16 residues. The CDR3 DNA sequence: TGTGCCAGCAGCTCCCAAGGGGGCGCGTACCAAGAGACCCAGTACTTC. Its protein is CASSSQGGAYQETQYF.

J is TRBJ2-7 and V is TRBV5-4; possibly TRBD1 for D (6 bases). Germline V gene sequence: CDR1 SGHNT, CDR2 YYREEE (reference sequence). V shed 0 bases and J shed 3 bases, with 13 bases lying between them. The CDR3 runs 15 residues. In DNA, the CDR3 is TGTGCCAGCAGCTTGGACAGGGCCCTCCTCTACGAGCAGTACTTC. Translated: CASSLDRALLYEQYF.

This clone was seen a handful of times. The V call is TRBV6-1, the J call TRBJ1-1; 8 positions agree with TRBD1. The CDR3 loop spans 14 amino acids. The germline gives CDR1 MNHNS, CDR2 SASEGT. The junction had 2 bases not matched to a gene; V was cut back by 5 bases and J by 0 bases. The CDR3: CASSMTGVNTEAFF. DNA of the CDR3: TGTGCCAGCAGTATGACAGGGGTGAACACTGAAGCTTTCTTT.

CDR3 amino acids: CASRSSQEAEAFF. The CDR3 DNA follows: TGTGCCAGCAGATCGAGTCAGGAGGCTGAAGCTTTCTTT. This chain links TRBV6-6 with TRBJ1-1, with D uncertain. Germline V CDR1 and CDR2: MNHNY, SVGAGI (reference sequence). The length of the CDR3 is 13 residues. Trimming removed 6 bases from V and 6 bases from J, with 14 bases in between.

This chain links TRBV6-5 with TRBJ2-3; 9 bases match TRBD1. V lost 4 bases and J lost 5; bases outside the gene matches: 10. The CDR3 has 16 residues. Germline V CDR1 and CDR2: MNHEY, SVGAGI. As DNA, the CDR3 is TGTGCCAGCAGTTCCAACCCACAGGGGGCTATAGATACGCAGTATTTT. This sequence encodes CASSSNPQGAIDTQYF.

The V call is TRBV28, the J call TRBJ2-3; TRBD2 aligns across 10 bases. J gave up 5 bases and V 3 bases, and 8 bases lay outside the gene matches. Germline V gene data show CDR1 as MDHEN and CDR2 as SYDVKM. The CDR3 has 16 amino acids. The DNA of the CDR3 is TGTGCCAGCAGTTTTATCCTAGCGGGGGCAAGAGATACGCAGTATTTT. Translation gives CASSFILAGARDTQYF.

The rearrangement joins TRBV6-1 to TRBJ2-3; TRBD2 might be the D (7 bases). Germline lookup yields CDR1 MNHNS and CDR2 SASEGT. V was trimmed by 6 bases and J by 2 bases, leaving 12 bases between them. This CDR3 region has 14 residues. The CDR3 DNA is TGTGCCAGCAGACGAGGGGGGGACACAGATACGCAGTATTTT. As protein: CASRRGGDTDTQYF.

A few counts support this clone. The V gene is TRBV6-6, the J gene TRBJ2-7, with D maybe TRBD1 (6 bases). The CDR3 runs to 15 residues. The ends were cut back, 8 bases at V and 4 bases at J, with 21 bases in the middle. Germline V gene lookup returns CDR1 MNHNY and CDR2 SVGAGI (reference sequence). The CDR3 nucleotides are TGTGCCAGCCGGGGCCCCAGGGACACCAAATACGAGCAGTACTTC. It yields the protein CASRGPRDTKYEQYF.

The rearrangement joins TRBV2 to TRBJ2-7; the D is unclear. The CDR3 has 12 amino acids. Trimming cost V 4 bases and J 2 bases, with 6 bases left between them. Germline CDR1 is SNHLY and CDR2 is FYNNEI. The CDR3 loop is CASSGQTYEQYF. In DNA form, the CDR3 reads TGTGCCAGCAGTGGCCAGACCTACGAGCAGTACTTC.

CDR3 nucleotide sequence: TGTGCCAGCAGCTCCCTGTCTCAGCCCCAGCATTTT. It translates to CASSSLSQPQHF. V usage is TRBV5-7 and J usage is TRBJ1-5; D unresolved. Being an ORF, TRBV5-7 has a function that is uncertain. This CDR3 contains 12 residues. V lost 3 bases, J lost 6 bases, and 7 bases lay in between.

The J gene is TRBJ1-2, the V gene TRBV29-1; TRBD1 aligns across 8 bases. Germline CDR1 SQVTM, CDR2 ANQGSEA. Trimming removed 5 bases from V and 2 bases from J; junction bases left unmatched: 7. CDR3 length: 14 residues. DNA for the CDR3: TGCAGCGTTCAAGGGACAGGCCAGAACTATGGCTACACCTTC. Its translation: CSVQGTGQNYGYTF.

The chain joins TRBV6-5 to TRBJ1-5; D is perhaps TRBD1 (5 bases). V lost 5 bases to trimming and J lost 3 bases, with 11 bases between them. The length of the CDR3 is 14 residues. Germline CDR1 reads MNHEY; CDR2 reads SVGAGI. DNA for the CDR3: TGTGCCAGCAGTACTGGACAACCCAATCAGCCCCAGCATTTT. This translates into CASSTGQPNQPQHF.

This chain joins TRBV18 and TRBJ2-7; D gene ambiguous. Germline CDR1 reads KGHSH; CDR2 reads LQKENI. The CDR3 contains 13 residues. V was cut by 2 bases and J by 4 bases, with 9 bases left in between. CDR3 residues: CASSPGPEYEQYF. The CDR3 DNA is TGTGCCAGCTCACCAGGGCCGGAATACGAGCAGTACTTC.

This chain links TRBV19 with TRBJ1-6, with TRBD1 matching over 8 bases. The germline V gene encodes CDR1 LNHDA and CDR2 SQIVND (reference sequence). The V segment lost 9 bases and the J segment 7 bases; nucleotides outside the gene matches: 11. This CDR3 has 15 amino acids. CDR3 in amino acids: CASRPQGAANSPLHF. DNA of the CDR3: TGTGCCAGCCGCCCTCAGGGGGCGGCGAATTCACCCCTCCACTTT.

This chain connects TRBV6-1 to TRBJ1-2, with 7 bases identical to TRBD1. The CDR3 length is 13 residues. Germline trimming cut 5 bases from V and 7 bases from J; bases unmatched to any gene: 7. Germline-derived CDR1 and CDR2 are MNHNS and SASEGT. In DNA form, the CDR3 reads TGTGCCAGCAGTACAGGGGAAGGGGTTGGCTACACCTTC. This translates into CASSTGEGVGYTF.

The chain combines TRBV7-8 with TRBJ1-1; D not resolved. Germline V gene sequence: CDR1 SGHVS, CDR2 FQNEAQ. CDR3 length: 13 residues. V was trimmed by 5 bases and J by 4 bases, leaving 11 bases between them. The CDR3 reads CASSRGLGTEAFF. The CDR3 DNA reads TGTGCCAGCAGCCGGGGATTGGGCACTGAAGCTTTCTTT.

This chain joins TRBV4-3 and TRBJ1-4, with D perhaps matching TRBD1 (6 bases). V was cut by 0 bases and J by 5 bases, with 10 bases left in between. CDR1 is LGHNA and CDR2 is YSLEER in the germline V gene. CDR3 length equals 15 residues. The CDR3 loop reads CASSQDQTGNEKLFF. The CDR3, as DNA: TGCGCCAGCAGCCAAGATCAAACAGGGAATGAAAAACTGTTTTTT.

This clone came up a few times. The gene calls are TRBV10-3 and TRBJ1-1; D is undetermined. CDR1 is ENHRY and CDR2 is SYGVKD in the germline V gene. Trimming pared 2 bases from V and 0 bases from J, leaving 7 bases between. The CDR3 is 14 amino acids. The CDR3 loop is CAISEGNLNTEAFF. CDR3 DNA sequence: TGTGCCATCAGTGAGGGCAACCTGAACACTGAAGCTTTCTTT.